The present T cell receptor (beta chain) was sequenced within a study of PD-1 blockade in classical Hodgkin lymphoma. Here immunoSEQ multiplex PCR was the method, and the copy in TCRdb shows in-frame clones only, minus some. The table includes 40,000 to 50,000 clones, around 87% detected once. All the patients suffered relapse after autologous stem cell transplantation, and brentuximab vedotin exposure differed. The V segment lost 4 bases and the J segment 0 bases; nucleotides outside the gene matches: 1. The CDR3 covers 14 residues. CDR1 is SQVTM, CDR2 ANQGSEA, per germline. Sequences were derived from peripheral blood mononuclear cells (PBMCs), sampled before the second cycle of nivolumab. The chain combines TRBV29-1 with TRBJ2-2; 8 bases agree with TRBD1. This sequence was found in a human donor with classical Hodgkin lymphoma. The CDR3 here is CSVGQGTNTGELFF. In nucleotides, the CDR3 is TGCAGCGTTGGACAGGGGACGAACACCGGGGAGCTGTTTTTT.